One and the same sample provided the 25 T cell receptor beta chains below, sequenced in a study of shared clonotypes between healthy human individuals. Only in-frame clones appear in the TCRdb table, and some are missing; sequencing was by immunoSEQ multiplex PCR. The table has about 530,000 clones, about 75% seen once. The sample was PBMCs. Receptors were obtained from a woman aged 35 to 49 in good health. Some clones in this sample may be carry-over from other donors' samples.

V is TRBV15 and J is TRBJ2-5; D uncertain. Per germline, CDR1 LNHNV and CDR2 YYDKDF (reference sequence). The CDR3 loop spans 12 amino acids. Trimming pared 3 bases from V and 5 bases from J, leaving 7 bases between. The CDR3 DNA follows: TGTGCCACCAGCAGTCTAGGGGAGACCCAGTACTTC. It encodes CATSSLGETQYF.

Worth noting for this clone: Without the conserved terminal phenylalanine or tryptophan, this CDR3 likely stems from a read error. J is TRBJ1-1 and V is TRBV7-9; D is unresolved. CDR1 is SEHNR and CDR2 is FQNEAQ in the germline V gene (reference sequence). V dropped 5 bases and J dropped 3 bases, with 10 bases sitting between them. This CDR3 spans 13 amino acids. The CDR3 loop reads CASSSPEDTEAFL. The CDR3 nucleotides are TGTGCCAGCAGCAGTCCGGAGGACACTGAAGCTTTCCTT.

The chain combines TRBV15 with TRBJ1-1; a possible D gene is TRBD1 (6 bases). This CDR3 has 15 amino acids. Germline V gene lookup returns CDR1 LNHNV and CDR2 YYDKDF (reference sequence). Trimming took 1 base from V and 5 from J, leaving 14 bases between them. CDR3: CATSRAAGDRTEAFF. In nucleotides, the CDR3 is TGTGCCACCAGCAGAGCTGCAGGGGATAGGACTGAAGCTTTCTTT.

J is TRBJ2-4 and V is TRBV5-4, with D unresolved. V was shortened by 0 bases and J by 0 bases, with 4 bases between the two germline ends. The CDR3 totals 14 residues. Germline V lookup: CDR1 SGHNT, CDR2 YYREEE (reference sequence). The chain's CDR3 is CASSLGLAKNIQYF. The DNA of the CDR3 is TGTGCCAGCAGCTTGGGGTTAGCCAAAAACATTCAGTACTTC.

About this clone: At the DNA level, this CDR3 is encoded by other sequences in the same sample as well. The V gene is TRBV9, the J gene TRBJ2-1; no reliable D call. V was clipped by 0 bases and J by 7 bases, with 8 bases between them. This CDR3 is built from 13 residues. The germline V gene has CDR1 SGDLS and CDR2 YYNGEE. The CDR3 DNA sequence: TGTGCCAGCAGCGTAGCAGGCAGTAATGAGCAGTTCTTC. It encodes CASSVAGSNEQFF.

This chain links TRBV11-2 with TRBJ2-1, with TRBD1 identical over 11 bases. V trimming: 6 bases; J trimming: 8 bases; junction bases outside the gene matches: 9. The length of the CDR3 is 15 residues. Germline V gene lookup returns CDR1 SGHAT and CDR2 FQNNGV. This CDR3 reads CASSSWTGGRDEQFF. CDR3 nucleotides: TGTGCCAGCAGTTCCTGGACAGGGGGCCGGGATGAGCAGTTCTTC.

This clone was picked up a small number of times. The chain carries TRBV29-1 and TRBJ1-1, with TRBD1 matching over 8 bases. This CDR3 contains 14 residues. After removal of 3 bases from V and 4 bases from J, the junction contained 7 bases not matched to a gene. Germline values: CDR1 SQVTM, CDR2 ANQGSEA. CDR3 sequence reads: CSVDSDRGSTEAFF. The CDR3 bases are TGCAGCGTTGATTCCGACAGGGGATCCACTGAAGCTTTCTTT.

The CDR3 spells CASSPGQAGNTIYF. The CDR3 nucleotides are TGTGCCAGTAGCCCGGGACAGGCTGGAAACACCATATATTTT. The chain employs TRBV19 and TRBJ1-3; 8 nucleotides align to TRBD1. The CDR3 consists of 14 residues. V gave up 6 bases and J gave up 2 bases; unmatched junction bases: 3. The germline V gene encodes CDR1 LNHDA and CDR2 SQIVND (reference sequence).

The genes are TRBV7-2 and TRBJ2-5, with unresolved D. The length of the CDR3 is 11 residues. Per the germline V gene, CDR1 is SGHTA and CDR2 is FQGNSA. Trimming pared 4 bases from V and 14 bases from J, leaving 14 bases between. CDR3 loop: CASSSPATQYF. Here the CDR3 DNA reads TGTGCCAGCAGCTCCCCGGCCACACAATACTTC.

J is TRBJ2-5 and V is TRBV5-1; D tentatively fits TRBD1 or TRBD2 (5 bases each). The CDR3 has 12 residues. Germline values: CDR1 SGHRS, CDR2 YFSETQ. With 4 bases removed from V and 5 bases from J, the gap between germline ends came to 9 bases. The CDR3 sequence: CASSRDLETQYF. In DNA, the CDR3 is TGCGCCAGCAGCAGGGACCTGGAGACCCAGTACTTC.

J is TRBJ1-4 and V is TRBV5-1; perhaps TRBD1 as D (6 bases). Germline lookup yields CDR1 SGHRS and CDR2 YFSETQ. The V end was cut by 5 bases, the J end by 3 bases, with 17 bases between. The CDR3 runs 16 residues. The chain's CDR3 is CASSFTPGQPNEKLFF. CDR3 in DNA: TGCGCCAGCAGTTTCACCCCCGGACAGCCTAATGAAAAACTGTTTTTT.

Worth noting for this clone: The same CDR3 can be traced to other DNA sequences in this sample. This sequence joins TRBV5-1 and TRBJ1-1; possible D gene TRBD1, 6 bases. CDR1 and CDR2 from the germline V gene are SGHRS and YFSETQ. The CDR3 has 14 residues. Trimming cost V 0 bases and J 1 base, with 7 bases left between them. CDR3 sequence (DNA): TGCGCCAGCAGCTTGGGGACAGCGAACACTGAAGCTTTCTTT. This translates into CASSLGTANTEAFF. Combining the CDR3 with reference TRBV5-1 and TRBJ1-1 gives the whole variable domain KAGVTQTPRYLIKTRGQQVTLSCSPISGHRSVSWYQQTPGQGLQFLFEYFSETQRNKGNFPGRFSGRQFSNSRSEMNVSTLELGDSALYLCASSLGTANTEAFFGQGTRLTVV.

This clone was found once. V is TRBV7-9 and J is TRBJ2-3, with 10 bases aligning to TRBD2. Germline V gene data show CDR1 as SEHNR and CDR2 as FQNEAQ (reference sequence). Losses at the gene ends were 3 bases for V and 6 bases for J; bases not matched to a gene: 15. The CDR3 has 18 residues. The CDR3 sequence is CASSFGPRASGRGDTQYF. The CDR3 coding sequence is TGTGCCAGCAGCTTCGGTCCCCGGGCTAGCGGGAGAGGGGATACGCAGTATTTT.

The chain combines TRBV4-2 with TRBJ2-2; TRBD1 might be the D (5 bases). V was pared by 3 bases and J by 0 bases, with 11 bases between. CDR1 and CDR2 from the germline V gene are LGHNA and YNFKEQ. The CDR3 has 16 amino acids. The CDR3 sequence is CASSQGLTTNTGELFF. The DNA for the CDR3 is TGTGCCAGCAGCCAGGGGCTAACGACGAACACCGGGGAGCTGTTTTTT.

V gene TRBV7-3 combines with J gene TRBJ2-2, with TRBD2 identical over 9 bases. The V segment lost 2 bases and the J segment 7 bases; nucleotides outside the gene matches: 5. CDR3 length equals 15 residues. Germline loops: CDR1 SGHTA, CDR2 FQGTGA. CDR3: CASSLLAGSDGELFF. In DNA, the CDR3 is TGTGCCAGCAGCTTACTAGCGGGATCGGACGGGGAGCTGTTTTTT.

V gene TRBV15 combines with J gene TRBJ1-2, with D unclear. Germline CDR1 reads LNHNV; CDR2 reads YYDKDF (reference sequence). The ends were cut back, 5 bases at V and 8 bases at J, with 18 bases in the middle. The CDR3 has 14 residues. The CDR3 sequence is CATSPPGFPKGYTF. The CDR3 DNA is TGTGCCACCAGCCCCCCGGGATTCCCGAAGGGCTACACCTTC.

V gene TRBV30 combines with J gene TRBJ1-2; 7 bases align to TRBD1. Germline CDR1 is GTSNPN and CDR2 is SVGIG (reference sequence). V trimming: 0 bases; J trimming: 4 bases; junction bases outside the gene matches: 2. CDR3 length equals 13 residues. DNA of the CDR3: TGTGCCTGGAGTGTAGGGACAGTCTATGGCTACACCTTC. Translation gives CAWSVGTVYGYTF. Full variable domain (outside the CDR3, taken from reference TRBV30 and TRBJ1-2): SQTIHQWPATLVQPVGSPLSLECTVEGTSNPNLYWYRQAAGRGLQLLFYSVGIGQISSEVPQNLSASRPQDRQFILSSKKLLLSDSGFYLCAWSVGTVYGYTFGSGTRLTVV.

The chain has TRBV19 and TRBJ2-1; a weak D match, TRBD1 (6 bases). Trimming stripped 3 bases from V and 7 bases from J, with 16 bases between. Germline V lookup: CDR1 LNHDA, CDR2 SQIVND (reference sequence). The CDR3 spans 15 residues. DNA of the CDR3: TGTGCCAGTAGTATTGATACAGGGTCCCCTAATGAGCAGTTCTTC. Protein: CASSIDTGSPNEQFF.

The V and J genes are TRBV10-1 and TRBJ2-5, with 7 bases identical to TRBD2. V gave up 8 bases and J gave up 7 bases; unmatched junction bases: 10. Germline V gene data show CDR1 as WNHNN and CDR2 as SYGVQD (reference sequence). The CDR3 sequence is 13 residues long. The CDR3 nucleotides read TGCGCCAGCTATAACAGAGGCGGGGGGACCCAGTACTTC. The encoded protein is CASYNRGGGTQYF.

This chain uses TRBV6-5 with TRBJ1-2; D possibly corresponds to TRBD1 (5 bases). V shed 7 bases and J shed 8 bases, with 20 bases lying between them. Germline V gene data show CDR1 as MNHEY and CDR2 as SVGAGI. CDR3 length equals 14 residues. This chain's CDR3 is CASTLTMSGRGYTF. DNA for the CDR3: TGTGCCAGCACCCTTACAATGTCAGGGAGAGGCTACACCTTC.

This clone was recorded once. V and J are TRBV18 and TRBJ2-5; D is perhaps TRBD1 (7 bases). Germline V lookup: CDR1 KGHSH, CDR2 LQKENI. Trimming removed 1 base from V and 7 bases from J, with 13 bases in between. The CDR3 extends over 14 amino acids. The CDR3 loop reads CASSPRTGGGTQYF. The CDR3 nucleotides are TGTGCCAGCTCACCACGGACAGGAGGGGGGACCCAGTACTTC.

The chain uses TRBV7-2 and TRBJ2-7, with a possible D match to TRBD2 (6 bases). The CDR3 is 14 residues long. V dropped 3 bases and J dropped 2 bases, with 11 bases sitting between them. The germline CDR1 and CDR2 sequences are SGHTA and FQGNSA. CDR3 in amino acids: CASSFSREAYEQYF. In DNA, the CDR3 is TGTGCCAGCAGCTTCTCCAGGGAGGCCTACGAGCAGTACTTC. Full variable domain (remainder filled in from reference TRBV7-2 and TRBJ2-7): GAGVSQSPSNKVTEKGKDVELRCDPISGHTALYWYRQSLGQGLEFLIYFQGNSAPDKSGLPSDRFSAERTGGSVSTLTIQRTQQEDSAVYLCASSFSREAYEQYFGPGTRLTVT.

This clone was seen once. V gene TRBV7-9 combines with J gene TRBJ2-3; 7 nucleotides line up with TRBD2. V lost 4 bases to trimming and J lost 7 bases; unmatched junction nucleotides: 14. This CDR3 comprises 16 residues. The germline V gene has CDR1 SEHNR and CDR2 FQNEAQ (reference sequence). The CDR3 sequence: CASSWGEGGGPYTQYF. CDR3 DNA sequence: TGTGCCAGCAGCTGGGGGGAAGGCGGGGGACCATATACGCAGTATTTT.

This chain connects TRBV11-1 to TRBJ1-1; D call uncertain. This CDR3 spans 13 amino acids. Germline loops: CDR1 SGHAT, CDR2 FQDESV (reference sequence). Trimming removed 4 bases at V and 11 bases at J, with 17 bases between. In DNA, the CDR3 is TGTGCCAGCAGCTCGATCCTACTGAGCAATGCTTTCTTT. Protein: CASSSILLSNAFF.

The rearrangement links TRBV4-2 to TRBJ2-1; 9 nucleotides line up with TRBD2. This CDR3 comprises 15 residues. Germline loops: CDR1 LGHNA, CDR2 YNFKEQ. The V and J ends lost 2 bases and 4 bases, in that order; junction bases with no gene match: 3. CDR3 nucleotide sequence: TGTGCCAGCAGCCAAATAGCGGGAGCTTACAATGAGCAGTTCTTC. It is translated as CASSQIAGAYNEQFF.